This T cell receptor beta chain comes out of a study of breast tumors, draining lymph nodes, adjacent tissues. One entry per CDR3 protein results from TCRdb running MiXCR on the multiplex PCR reads. The sample gives approximately 150,000 distinct CDR3 sequences, over 25% of which show up once; 2.3% is in the top ten. Samples came from axillary lymph nodes draining the breast cancer. The ends were cut back, 7 bases at V and 0 bases at J, with 13 bases in the middle. The CDR3 runs to 15 residues. This clonotype was recorded many times. The gene calls are TRBV12-3 or TRBV12-4 and TRBJ1-3; TRBD1 might be the D (5 bases). The sample taken for sequencing was axillary lymph node tissue. The TCR sequence derives from a female donor with breast cancer. Some clones in this sample may be carry-over from other donors' samples. Written as DNA, the CDR3 is TGTGCCAGCACCAATGGACAAGTCTCTGGAAACACCATATATTTT. Encoded protein: CASTNGQVSGNTIYF.